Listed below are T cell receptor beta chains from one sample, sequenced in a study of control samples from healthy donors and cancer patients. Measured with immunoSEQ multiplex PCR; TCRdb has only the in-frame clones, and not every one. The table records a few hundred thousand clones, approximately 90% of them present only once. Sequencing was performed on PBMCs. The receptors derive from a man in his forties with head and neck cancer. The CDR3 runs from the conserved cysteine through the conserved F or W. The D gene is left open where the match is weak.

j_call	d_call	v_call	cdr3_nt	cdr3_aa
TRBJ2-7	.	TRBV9	TGTGCCAGCAGCGTAGTAGGGGATCCTTCCTACGAGCAGTACTTC	CASSVVGDPSYEQYF
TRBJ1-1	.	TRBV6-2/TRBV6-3	TGTGCCAGCAGTTACTCGACGGTTCGCCGGATGTTGAACACTGAAGCTTTCTTT	CASSYSTVRRMLNTEAFF
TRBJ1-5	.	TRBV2	TGTGCCAGCAGCCCTGGGGTGGAGGGAGGGGAGCCCCAGCATTTT	CASSPGVEGGEPQHF
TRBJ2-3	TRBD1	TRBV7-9	TGTGCCAGCAGCTTATTTGGGACAGACACAGATACGCAGTATTTT	CASSLFGTDTDTQYF
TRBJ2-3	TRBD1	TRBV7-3	TGTGCCAGCAGCCCGGGGAGGGACAGGGTCAATACGCAGTATTTT	CASSPGRDRVNTQYF
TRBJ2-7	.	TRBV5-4	TGTGCCAGCAGCTTCGGAGGGCAGGGGAATTGGTACTTC	CASSFGGQGNWYF
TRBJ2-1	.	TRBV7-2	TGTGCCAGCAGCTTGGACAGTTCCTACAATGAGCAGTTCTTC	CASSLDSSYNEQFF
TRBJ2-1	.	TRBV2	TGTGCCAGCAGTTCGAAGCGGACCTCCTACAATGAGCAGTTCTTC	CASSSKRTSYNEQFF
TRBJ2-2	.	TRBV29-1	TGCAGCGTTGGGAACACCGGGGAGCTGTTTTTT	CSVGNTGELFF
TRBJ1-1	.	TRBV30	TGTGCATGGGTCTTGAGTGGCGGGAGAAACACTGAAGCTTTCTTT	CAWVLSGGRNTEAFF
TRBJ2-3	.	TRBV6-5	TGTGCCAGCAGTCAAACAGATACGCAGTATTTT	CASSQTDTQYF
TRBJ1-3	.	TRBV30	TGTGCCTGGAGCTTAAACTCTGGAAACACCATATATTTT	CAWSLNSGNTIYF
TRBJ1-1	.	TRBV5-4	TGTGCCAGCAGCTTGGAGGGTTCTATGAACACTGAAGCTTTCTTT	CASSLEGSMNTEAFF
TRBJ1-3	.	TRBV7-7	TGTGCTAGCAGCTTAGCTCAGGGCCCTGGAAACACCATATATTTT	CASSLAQGPGNTIYF
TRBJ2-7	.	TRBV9	TGTGCCAGCAGCGTAGGGGGGTCGGGCAACTACGAGCAGTACTTC	CASSVGGSGNYEQYF
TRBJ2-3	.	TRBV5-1	TGCGCCAGCAGCTTACTAGATACGCAGTATTTT	CASSLLDTQYF
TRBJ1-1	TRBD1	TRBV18	TGTGCCAGCTCACCCGATCAGGGGGGTCTCGACACTGAAGCTTTCTTT	CASSPDQGGLDTEAFF
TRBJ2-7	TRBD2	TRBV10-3	TGTGCCATCAGCCGGGAGGCCTACGAGCAGTACTTC	CAISREAYEQYF